This T cell receptor beta chain is drawn from a study of blood T cell repertoires in COVID-19 (TCRdb year 2020). Describing the broader study: Samples covering the acute and convalescent phases of COVID-19 were provided by collaborators in the United States, Italy and Spain. The material from the prospective study consisted of cDNA or gDNA derived from T cells, B-cell-depleted T cells, or PBMCs. Subjects who had been exposed to COVID-19, were actively infected with it, or had recovered from it provided the deeply sampled blood TCRbeta repertoires that made up the dataset. A freely available public database, intended as a resource for researchers studying the immune response to SARS-CoV-2, is where the repertoires were released. Samples were obtained from the ongoing ImmuneRACE study (first 160 participants) and from over a thousand subjects provided by 6 global collaborators. A de-identified subject ID, COVID-19 status, age in years and sex were almost always included in the sample metadata. Where available, HLA class I and class II types were obtained from metadata supplied by the sample provider rather than from assay-based typing.

As concerns this clone: Its cognate antigen has yet to be identified. No clone much larger than this one lies a single base away; base qualities are absent.

Each collaborating institution followed its own protocols to collect whole blood in K2EDTA tubes. For TCRbeta analysis, collaborator samples were shipped as frozen whole blood, as isolated PBMCs, or as DNA extracted from either sample type. The immunoSEQ Assay, a bias-controlled multiplex PCR, was used to amplify TCRbeta CDR3 regions from genomic DNA. From the authors' description of their analysis: Within the assay, amplification of reference gene primers was used to estimate how many nucleated cells each sample contained. To quantify the absolute abundance of each unique TCRbeta CDR3 rearrangement, sequence reads were collapsed and filtered. For each sample, productive Simpson clonality was calculated by taking the square root of Simpson's diversity index across productive rearrangements. Drawn from immuneACCESS, this table holds only the in-frame rearrangements with V and J called that TCRdb kept. Clones are partly lost; checked studies trace under half to an unresolved V gene and leave the rest unexplained. From that table come the V and J calls and clone size; the DNA was used to work out D and trimming. A total of tens of thousands of clones appear in this sample, roughly four fifths of them only once. In total, the top ten clones hold roughly 18% of the sample.

The paper as a whole reports these results and caveats: The amount of clinical and demographic metadata varied by source and participant and was provided uncurated.

The sequence was obtained from a man in his sixties with acute or convalescent COVID-19. The sample was peripheral blood.

The nucleotide sequence is TGTGCCAGCAGATGGAATGAGGGCGGTAACTATGGCTACACCTTC. It translates to CASRWNEGGNYGYTF. This sequence uses TRBV28 and TRBJ1-2; the D gene remains uncertain. The germline V gene yields MDHEN for CDR1 and SYDVKM for CDR2. Trimming takes 6 bases from V and 1 base from J, and the germline ends sit 15 bases apart. Reading from cysteine to phenylalanine, the CDR3 counts 15 amino acids. The sequence is cut down to CDR3 DNA, 45 bases in frame from base 1.